This passage covers 13 T cell receptor beta chains from one sample sequenced in a study of T cell clonality in common variable immunodeficiency. Study outcomes and limitations: Reportedly, TCR beta sequences from common variable immunodeficiency showed fewer deletions and N-nucleotide insertions.

This table comes from immunoSEQ multiplex PCR, and its TCRdb copy is limited to in-frame clones, with some not included. Observed in the sample are about 19,000 clones, none of them singletons. For these TCRs, the target antigens are not known. Sequencing input: peripheral blood mononuclear cells. The receptors here all came from a human donor with common variable immunodeficiency.

This clone was detected only a few times. The CDR3 is cut off 3 residues early in the read; its end comes from the germline J gene. The V and J genes are TRBV2 and TRBJ2-5; no reliable D call. Germline CDR1 is SNHLY and CDR2 is FYNNEI. Deletions cut 10 bases from V and 2 bases from J, with 11 bases between. CDR3 length: 12 residues. The CDR3 sequence is CATRVYQETQYF. The DNA read from the CDR3 is TGTGCCACCCGTGTGTATCAAGAGACC.

With regard to this clone: The read ends 3 residues before the CDR3 terminus; that terminus is restored from the germline J gene. Other DNA variants within this sample encode the same CDR3. This chain links TRBV7-6 with TRBJ2-7; 8 nucleotides line up with TRBD1. Germline lookup yields CDR1 SGHVS and CDR2 FNYEAQ. This CDR3 region has 15 residues. V lost 5 bases to trimming and J lost 4 bases; unmatched junction nucleotides: 10. The CDR3 loop is CASSPRTGSSYEQYF. Incomplete CDR3 DNA: TGTGCCAGCAGCCCTCGGACAGGGTCCTCTTACGAG.

This clone showed up many times. One end of the junction varies from germline; a read error may be responsible. The read gets to within 3 residues of the CDR3 end, and the germline J gene fills in the rest. The chain joins TRBV4-2 to TRBJ1-1; D is possibly TRBD1 (6 bases). CDR3 length equals 15 residues. Germline values: CDR1 LGHNA, CDR2 YNFKEQ. CDR3 bases read: TGCGCCAGCAGCCAACCAGGGGAAAGAAACACTGAA. Translating gives CASSQPGERNTE. The whole CDR3 protein is CASSQPGERNTEAFF.

This clone was seen a handful of times. Read sequence stops 3 residues before the CDR3 end, and the germline J gene provides the missing end. This chain uses TRBV18 with TRBJ1-1; possibly TRBD1 for D (5 bases). Per germline, CDR1 KGHSH and CDR2 LQKENI. The CDR3 length is 15 residues. V dropped 1 base and J dropped 4 bases, with 13 bases sitting between them. The part of the CDR3 DNA that was read is TGTGCCAGCTCACCACAGGGAAGTAGGGGCACTGAA. It encodes CASSPQGSRGTE. The whole CDR3 sequence is CASSPQGSRGTEAFF.

A word on this clone: The CDR3 goes on 3 residues after the read ends, and that part is filled in from the germline J gene. The chain carries TRBV7-3 and TRBJ2-3; D possibly corresponds to TRBD2 (6 bases). This CDR3 is built from 16 residues. Germline assignment: CDR1 SGHTA and CDR2 FQGTGA. Trimming pared 5 bases from V and 0 bases from J, leaving 15 bases between. The CDR3 spells CASSRLSGFSTDTQYF. Incomplete CDR3 DNA: TGTGCCAGCAGCAGACTTAGCGGTTTTAGCACAGATACG.

Remarks on this clone: The read gets to within 3 residues of the CDR3 end, and the germline J gene fills in the rest. The chain carries TRBV19 and TRBJ2-5, with 8 bases aligning to TRBD1. The V gene end was trimmed by 5 bases and the J gene end by 7 bases; junction bases not matched to a gene: 24. CDR3 size: 19 residues. CDR1 LNHDA and CDR2 SQIVND come from the germline V gene (reference sequence). The CDR3 DNA, read in part, is TGTGCCAGTAGTGTACCAGGGGGCGCGGACCAAACCGAGAGTGGGACC. It encodes CASSVPGGADQTESGT. In full, the CDR3 reads CASSVPGGADQTESGTQYF. Full variable domain (rest looked up from reference TRBV19 and TRBJ2-5): DGGITQSPKYLFRKEGQNVTLSCEQNLNHDAMYWYRQDPGQGLRLIYYSQIVNDFQKGDIAEGYSVSREKKESFPLTVTSAQKNPTAFYLCASSVPGGADQTESGTQYFGPGTRLLVL.

This clone was counted at least ten times. The read falls 3 residues short of the CDR3 end, and the missing part is taken from the germline J gene. V is TRBV2 and J is TRBJ1-1; D is ambiguous. This CDR3 is built from 14 residues. Trimming cost V 0 bases and J 7 bases, with 12 bases left between them. CDR1 and CDR2 from the germline V gene are SNHLY and FYNNEI. CDR3: CASSEARPVNEAFF. The CDR3 bases that were read are TGTGCCAGCAGTGAAGCGAGGCCAGTGAATGAA.

In regard to this clone: The read gets to within 3 residues of the CDR3 end, and the germline J gene fills in the rest. The rearrangement links TRBV7-8 to TRBJ1-1; the match to TRBD1 covers 7 bases. The CDR3 contains 13 residues. Germline values: CDR1 SGHVS, CDR2 FQNEAQ. Partial CDR3 DNA: TGTGCCAGCAGCACACCCGACAGGGTTTGG. Protein sequence: CASSTPDRVW. The CDR3 in full is CASSTPDRVWAFF. The variable domain in full, completed from reference TRBV7-8 and TRBJ1-1, reads GAGVSQSPRYKVAKRGQDVALRCDPISGHVSLFWYQQALGQGPEFLTYFQNEAQLDKSGLPSDRFFAERPEGSVSTLKIQRTQQEDSAVYLCASSTPDRVWAFFGQGTRLTVV.

As to this clone: The read halts 3 residues ahead of the CDR3 end, with the missing end drawn from the germline J gene. The J gene is TRBJ1-6, the V gene TRBV7-2; the match to TRBD1 covers 9 bases. Germline CDR1 and CDR2: SGHTA and FQGNSA. CDR3 length equals 15 residues. Unmatched junction bases numbered 4, after V lost 3 bases and J lost 7 bases. The CDR3 DNA, read in part, is TGTGCCAGCAGCTTCCGGGACAGGGAAAATTCACCC. Translating gives CASSFRDRENSP. The whole CDR3 sequence reads CASSFRDRENSPLHF.

In its sample, this clone was seen a few times. With the read ending 3 residues before the CDR3 end, the germline J gene is used to fill in that end. The chain combines TRBV6-1 with TRBJ2-7; D unresolved. Between the trimmed V and J ends, which lost 6 bases and 4 bases, there was a span of 25 bases. The CDR3 covers 17 residues. Germline CDR1 reads MNHNS; CDR2 reads SASEGT. The CDR3 region is CASRELLGFSSPYEQYF. The DNA read from the CDR3 is TGTGCCAGCAGAGAATTGCTGGGCTTTTCCTCTCCTTACGAG.

With respect to this clone: The read terminates 3 residues before the CDR3 end, so the remaining end is supplied by the germline J gene. This CDR3 is also generated by other DNA sequences in the sample. V and J are TRBV20-1 and TRBJ2-7, with TRBD1 identical over 7 bases. With V trimmed by 6 bases and J by 0 bases, 5 bases remained unmatched. The V gene's germline CDR1 is DFQATT and CDR2 SNEGSKA (reference sequence). CDR3 length equals 13 residues. The CDR3 sequence: CSAQDRTSYEQYF. CDR3 bases read: TGCAGTGCCCAGGACAGGACCTCCTACGAG.

This clone was detected a few times. The CDR3 bases that were read are TGTGCCAGTAGTCAGGGGGTATTTCAGCCC. It is translated as CASSQGVFQP. The whole CDR3 sequence is CASSQGVFQPQHF. The V and J genes are TRBV19 and TRBJ1-5; 7 positions agree with TRBD1. The read ends 3 residues before the CDR3 terminus; that terminus is restored from the germline J gene. CDR1 LNHDA and CDR2 SQIVND come from the germline V gene (reference sequence). CDR3 length: 13 residues. The V segment lost 5 bases and the J segment 6 bases; nucleotides outside the gene matches: 4. Supplemented by reference TRBV19 and TRBJ1-5, the full variable domain reads DGGITQSPKYLFRKEGQNVTLSCEQNLNHDAMYWYRQDPGQGLRLIYYSQIVNDFQKGDIAEGYSVSREKKESFPLTVTSAQKNPTAFYLCASSQGVFQPQHFGDGTRLSIL.

Turning to this clone: The DNA ends 3 residues before the CDR3 does, and the rest of the CDR3 is filled in from the germline J gene. The V call is TRBV7-6, the J call TRBJ2-1; 13 bases line up with TRBD2. CDR1 and CDR2 from the germline V gene are SGHVS and FNYEAQ. V gave up 1 base and J gave up 5 bases; unmatched junction bases: 5. This CDR3 comprises 17 residues. The CDR3 loop reads CASSLGSGLAGNNEQFF. Partial CDR3 DNA: TGTGCCAGCAGCTTAGGTTCGGGACTAGCGGGAAACAATGAG.